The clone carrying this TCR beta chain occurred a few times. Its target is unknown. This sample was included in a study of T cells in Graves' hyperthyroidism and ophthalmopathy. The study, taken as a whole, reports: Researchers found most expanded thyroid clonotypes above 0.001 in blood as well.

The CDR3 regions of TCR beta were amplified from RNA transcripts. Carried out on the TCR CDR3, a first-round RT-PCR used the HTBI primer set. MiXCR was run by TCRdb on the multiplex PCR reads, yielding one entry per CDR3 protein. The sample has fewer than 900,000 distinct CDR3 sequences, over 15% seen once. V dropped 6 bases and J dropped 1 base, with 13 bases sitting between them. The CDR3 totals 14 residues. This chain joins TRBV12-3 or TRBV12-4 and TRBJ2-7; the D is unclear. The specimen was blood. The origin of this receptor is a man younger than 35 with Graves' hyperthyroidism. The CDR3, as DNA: TGTGCCAGCAGCCCCCTACTGTTTTCCTACGAGCAGTACTTC. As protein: CASSPLLFSYEQYF.